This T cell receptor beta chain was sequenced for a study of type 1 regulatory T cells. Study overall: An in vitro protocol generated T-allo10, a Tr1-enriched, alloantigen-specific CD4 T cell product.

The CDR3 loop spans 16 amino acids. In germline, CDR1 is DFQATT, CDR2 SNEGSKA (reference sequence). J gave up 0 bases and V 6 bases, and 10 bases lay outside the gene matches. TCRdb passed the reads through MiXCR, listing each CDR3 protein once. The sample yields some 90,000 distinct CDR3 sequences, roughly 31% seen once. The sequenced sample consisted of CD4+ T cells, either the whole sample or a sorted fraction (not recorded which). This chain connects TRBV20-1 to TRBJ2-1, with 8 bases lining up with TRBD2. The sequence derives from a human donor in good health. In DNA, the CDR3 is TGCAGTGCGTCTACCCCGGGGACTAGCTCCTACAATGAGCAGTTCTTC. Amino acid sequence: CSASTPGTSSYNEQFF.